Described below is a single TCR beta chain sequence and its context. The count of this clone is one. Its antigen is unknown. No qualities accompany the bases; no much larger clone lies one base away. The immunoSEQ Assay was the method used to sequence TCRbeta CDR3 regions. After extraction, genomic DNA underwent amplification by bias-controlled multiplex PCR, followed by high-throughput sequencing. The authors' pipeline ran thus. Collapsing and filtering of sequences were performed to quantify the absolute abundance of each unique TCRbeta CDR3 region. T cell fraction was estimated by normalization of TCRbeta template counts to usable DNA, with usable DNA being measured through amplification of reference genes present in all nucleated cells. Repertoire TCRs were annotated as SARS-CoV-2-specific when V gene, CDR3 amino acid sequence and J gene were exactly matched to a known reactive TCR set. The reference SARS-CoV-2 TCR set was derived from MIRA and filtered for enrichment in COVID-19-positive ImmuneCODE repertoires, a step that removed public or cross-reactive TCRs. Drawing on the MIRA antigens, annotated TCRs were analysed further at the level of specific ORF or position within ORF. Breadth was defined as the number of annotated unique rearrangements divided by the total number of unique productive rearrangements, and depth was defined as the summed frequency of the annotated unique rearrangements. Group comparisons of TCR breadth used two-sided Wilcoxon rank-sum tests. Drawn from immuneACCESS, this table holds only the in-frame rearrangements with V and J called that TCRdb kept. Clones are partly lost; checked studies trace under half to an unresolved V gene and leave the rest unexplained. The V and J calls and clone size come from that table; D and trimming were worked out from the DNA. The sample table records about half a million clones; roughly 87% of these occur just once. Clones ranked in the top ten supply 1.7% of the sample.

The data were taken from a study of Ad26.COV2.S vaccination and SARS-CoV-2 variants (dated by TCRdb to the early 2020s). As for the study more broadly: Donors in the vaccine arm were drawn from COV1001, a multicentre, randomized, double-blind, placebo-controlled phase I-IIa trial testing Ad26.COV2.S in healthy adults. Ad26.COV2.S was given intramuscularly at 5x10^10 or 1x10^11 viral particles, as a single shot or as two shots 56 days apart. The specificity and breadth of SARS-CoV-2-reactive T cell receptors after Ad26.COV2.S vaccination were assessed by TCRbeta repertoire sequencing. The TCR-sequenced set comprised around 30 samples: some 20 Ad26.COV2.S vaccine recipients, 5 placebo recipients and 8 SARS-CoV-2 convalescent individuals. Trial participants were randomized into five groups of five, in which low-dose or high-dose Ad26.COV2.S was given once or twice, or placebo was given on both occasions. Throughout the experiments and outcome assessment, investigators stayed blinded to trial group allocation. Beyond this particular receptor, the publication reports: Comparable non-spike TCR breadth was observed between vaccine and placebo recipients, consistent with only spike being contained in the vaccine. The authors noted that the TCR breadth and depth analyses may have underestimated total T cell responses. The study was not powered to compare responses between vaccine doses or regimens. Ad26.COV2.S recipients had higher spike-specific TCR breadth than placebo recipients (P = 0.0014). After vaccination, substantial breadth of spike-specific CD8+ and CD4+ T cell responses was reported.

The treatment or condition label, read with the paper, signifies: about 20 received Ad26.COV2.S at low or high dose, single or two shots; several received placebo; per-sample allocation not given. Repertoires of vaccine and placebo recipients were sequenced from samples taken on day 63 after the first injection. In Cohort 1b, 25 to 30 adults aged 18-55 years were enrolled at a single site in Boston, USA, between 29 July and 7 August 2020. Ad26.COV2.S consisted of a replication-incompetent adenovirus type 26 vector by which a prefusion-stabilized SARS-CoV-2 spike protein from the original Wuhan strain was expressed. The clonotype originates from a person aged 18-65 years who received the Ad26.COV2.S COVID-19 vaccine or a placebo. This sample comprised peripheral blood, obtained in a trial of Ad26.COV2.S vaccine versus placebo.

The CDR3 protein is CASGTGNTEAFF. The nucleotide sequence reads TGTGCCAGTGGGACGGGGAACACTGAAGCTTTCTTT. Recombination linked TRBV18 to TRBJ1-1; tentative D gene TRBD1, with 5 bases matching. The cysteine opens and the phenylalanine closes a CDR3 of 12 amino acids. The kept DNA is CDR3 alone, 36 bases in frame from the first base. The CDR1 and CDR2 encoded by the germline V gene are KGHSH and LQKENI. Trimming costs V 9 bases and J 1 base, and their ends lie 9 bases apart.